This entry lists 22 T cell receptor beta chains sequenced from one sample in a study of graft-versus-host responses after intestinal transplantation. These TCRs' antigens remain unknown. The assay was immunoSEQ multiplex PCR, and TCRdb's table has in-frame clones only and misses some. The repertoire includes 90,000 to 150,000 clones, approximately 95% of them detected once, and 2.5% to 3.5% sits in the top ten. The material was unstimulated CD8+ T cells sorted from spleen or lymph node cells, obtained before intestinal transplant. The receptors were gathered from a human donor who received an intestinal transplant.

This chain's CDR3 is CASSLVSGRAYGSYEQYF. DNA of the CDR3: TGTGCCAGCAGCTTAGTTAGCGGGAGGGCCTACGGCTCCTACGAGCAGTACTTC. The gene calls are TRBV7-9 and TRBJ2-7; 11 bases fit TRBD2. This CDR3 comprises 18 residues. CDR1 and CDR2 from the germline V gene are SEHNR and FQNEAQ (reference sequence). The J segment lost 0 bases and the V segment lost 1 base, leaving 8 bases of the junction unmatched.

This chain joins TRBV2 and TRBJ1-1; perhaps TRBD1 as D (5 bases). From germline, CDR1 is SNHLY and CDR2 FYNNEI. V lost 4 bases, J lost 7 bases, and 7 bases lay in between. The CDR3 has 11 amino acids. CDR3 nucleotide sequence: TGTGCCAGCAGTGGGGGCATTGAAGCTTTCTTT. It translates to CASSGGIEAFF.

For this clone: One end of the junction varies from germline; a read error may be responsible. Here the CDR3 reads CASSAGTGGGGF. The CDR3, as DNA: TGTGCCAGCAGCGCCGGGACAGGGGGCGGTGGATTC. The rearrangement links TRBV28 to TRBJ2-7; TRBD1 agrees at 12 bases. The CDR3 length is 12 residues. Germline V lookup: CDR1 MDHEN, CDR2 SYDVKM. The variable domain in full, completed from reference TRBV28 and TRBJ2-7, reads DVKVTQSSRYLVKRTGEKVFLECVQDMDHENMFWYRQDPGLGLRLIYFSYDVKMKEKGDIPEGYSVSREKKERFSLILESASTNQTSMYLCASSAGTGGGGFGPGTRLTVT.

This chain connects TRBV27 to TRBJ1-5; 9 bases fit TRBD1. The CDR3 runs 19 residues. Germline CDR1 and CDR2: MNHEY and SMNVEV (reference sequence). The junction had 16 bases not matched to a gene; V was cut back by 5 bases and J by 2 bases. The CDR3 loop reads CASSIYGTGKMSGNQPQHF. CDR3 nucleotides: TGTGCCAGCAGTATTTACGGGACAGGGAAAATGTCGGGCAATCAGCCCCAGCATTTT.

This chain joins TRBV23-1 and TRBJ1-2; the D is unclear. TRBV23-1 is identified as an open reading frame with a role that is uncertain. The CDR3 contains 13 residues. V lost 6 bases and J 2 bases, leaving 10 bases between the germline ends. DNA for the CDR3: TGCGCCAGCAGCCTCCGACGGAACTATGGCTACACCTTC. Encoded protein: CASSLRRNYGYTF.

This clone appeared once. The V and J genes are TRBV30 and TRBJ2-7; D tentatively reads TRBD1 or TRBD2 (5 bases each). There are 16 residues in the CDR3. Trimming stripped 0 bases from V and 3 bases from J, with 18 bases between. Germline V gene data show CDR1 as GTSNPN and CDR2 as SVGIG (reference sequence). CDR3 bases: TGTGCCTGGAGTGTATACCGGGGCCCTAAGGGCTACGAGCAGTACTTC. Its translation is CAWSVYRGPKGYEQYF.

The rearrangement joins TRBV7-3 to TRBJ1-2; perhaps TRBD1 as D (5 bases). This CDR3 spans 13 amino acids. Trimming stripped 3 bases from V and 8 bases from J, with 13 bases between. CDR1 and CDR2 from the germline V gene are SGHTA and FQGTGA. The CDR3 coding sequence is TGTGCCAGCAGCTTCGGCCCAAGGGGAGGCTACACCTTC. Its protein product is CASSFGPRGGYTF.

The CDR3 reads CASSQDINVGYYEQYF. In DNA, the CDR3 is TGCGCCAGCAGCCAAGATATAAACGTTGGTTACTACGAGCAGTACTTC. The chain recombines TRBV4-1 with TRBJ2-7; D not certain. This CDR3 has 16 residues. Trimming took off 0 bases at V and 3 bases at J, with 15 bases between the two ends. Germline V gene data show CDR1 as MGHRA and CDR2 as YSYEKL.

This clone was found once. This chain connects TRBV11-2 to TRBJ2-7; possible D gene TRBD2, 6 bases. This CDR3 is 14 amino acids long. Germline lookup yields CDR1 SGHAT and CDR2 FQNNGV. The ends were cut back, 1 base at V and 1 base at J, with 8 bases in the middle. The CDR3 nucleotides read TGTGCCAGCAGCTTAGGGGACTGGTCCTACGAGCAGTACTTC. Translated, it gives CASSLGDWSYEQYF. Combining the CDR3 with reference TRBV11-2 and TRBJ2-7 gives the whole variable domain EAGVAQSPRYKIIEKRQSVAFWCNPISGHATLYWYQQILGQGPKLLIQFQNNGVVDDSQLPKDRFSAERLKGVDSTLKIQPAKLEDSAVYLCASSLGDWSYEQYFGPGTRLTVT.

The chain is built from TRBV9 and TRBJ1-1, with D hard to call. CDR3 length: 14 residues. Germline CDR1 SGDLS, CDR2 YYNGEE. V lost 0 bases and J 1 base, leaving 7 bases between the germline ends. CDR3 sequence reads: CASSVGGSNTEAFF. CDR3 sequence (DNA): TGTGCCAGCAGCGTAGGTGGTTCGAACACTGAAGCTTTCTTT.

The V and J genes are TRBV6-6 and TRBJ2-2, with D perhaps TRBD2 (6 bases). V was shortened by 2 bases and J by 5 bases, with 6 bases between the two germline ends. This CDR3 contains 13 residues. CDR1 and CDR2 from the germline V gene are MNHNY and SVGAGI (reference sequence). Here the CDR3 DNA reads TGTGCCAGCAGTTACGCGGGAACCGGGGAGCTGTTTTTT. It specifies CASSYAGTGELFF.

Here the CDR3 reads CASPSHTVEREEETQYF. The CDR3, as DNA: TGTGCCAGCCCATCCCATACCGTAGAGCGGGAGGAAGAGACCCAGTACTTC. This sequence joins TRBV2 and TRBJ2-5; TRBD2 matches at 9 bases. The V and J ends lost 8 bases and 3 bases, in that order; junction bases with no gene match: 16. The CDR3 loop spans 17 amino acids. Germline V gene sequence: CDR1 SNHLY, CDR2 FYNNEI.

This chain links TRBV7-9 with TRBJ1-5; unclear D gene. Trimming removed 5 bases from V and 0 bases from J, with 17 bases in between. The CDR3 is 17 residues long. Germline assignment: CDR1 SEHNR and CDR2 FQNEAQ (reference sequence). The CDR3 DNA reads TGTGCCAGCAGCCCGGGAACAGATGGGTATAGCAATCAGCCCCAGCATTTT. It yields the protein CASSPGTDGYSNQPQHF.

The chain combines TRBV18 with TRBJ2-3, with D perhaps matching TRBD2 (5 bases). Germline values: CDR1 KGHSH, CDR2 LQKENI. V lost 6 bases to trimming and J lost 5 bases, with 21 bases between them. This CDR3 is 16 amino acids long. CDR3 residues: CASSHPYDGLIDTQYF. The CDR3 DNA is TGTGCCAGCTCCCACCCCTACGACGGACTCATAGATACGCAGTATTTT.

The chain recombines TRBV7-3 with TRBJ2-1; TRBD2 matches at 10 bases. V lost 2 bases to trimming and J lost 8 bases; unmatched junction nucleotides: 9. CDR1 is SGHTA and CDR2 is FQGTGA in the germline V gene. The CDR3 sequence is 16 residues long. CDR3 DNA sequence: TGTGCCAGCAGCTTAGCGGGAGTAGCGGGAGGAGATGAGCAGTTCTTC. This encodes CASSLAGVAGGDEQFF.

The CDR3 DNA reads as TGTGCCAGCAGCCCGGGACTAGCGGCCTGGAATGAGCAGTTCTTC. It is translated as CASSPGLAAWNEQFF. The chain carries TRBV7-2 and TRBJ2-1, with TRBD2 identical over 11 bases. The germline V gene has CDR1 SGHTA and CDR2 FQGNSA. The CDR3 extends over 15 amino acids. V was pared by 5 bases and J by 7 bases, with 7 bases of the junction left unmatched.

The genes are TRBV19 and TRBJ2-7, with TRBD1 matching 8 bases. Germline V lookup: CDR1 LNHDA, CDR2 SQIVND (reference sequence). Losses at the gene ends were 8 bases for V and 1 base for J; bases not matched to a gene: 4. There are 13 residues in the CDR3. The CDR3 DNA reads TGTGCCAGTGGGGGACAGGCGTCCTACGAGCAGTACTTC. Amino acid sequence: CASGGQASYEQYF.

The CDR3 loop reads CASSPRTGTEQYF. The CDR3 DNA is TGTGCCAGCAGCCCCCGGACAGGGACGGAGCAGTACTTC. This rearrangement joins TRBV9 to TRBJ2-7, with TRBD1 matching 8 bases. Germline CDR1 and CDR2: SGDLS and YYNGEE. The CDR3 covers 13 residues. V was pared by 4 bases and J by 7 bases, with 7 bases of the junction left unmatched.

This chain connects TRBV29-1 to TRBJ2-7; 7 nucleotides align to TRBD1. Trimming cost V 3 bases and J 6 bases; bases outside gene matches: 2. In germline, CDR1 is SQVTM, CDR2 ANQGSEA. The CDR3 runs to 11 residues. This CDR3 reads CSVERGREQYF. Written as DNA, the CDR3 is TGCAGCGTTGAGAGGGGGCGCGAGCAGTACTTC.

This clone showed up just once. This chain uses TRBV21-1 with TRBJ2-5; the table's D call, TRBD1, has no DNA check behind it. TRBV21-1 is a recognized pseudogene. This CDR3 is 13 amino acids long. The CDR3 is CASSLGQQETQYF. In nucleotides, the CDR3 is TGTGCCAGCAGCTTAGGACAGCAAGAGACCCAGTACTTC.

The chain recombines TRBV19 with TRBJ2-3; TRBD1 might be the D (6 bases). From germline, CDR1 is LNHDA and CDR2 SQIVND (reference sequence). The CDR3 runs 17 residues. V was shortened by 0 bases and J by 6 bases, with 19 bases between the two germline ends. The CDR3 bases are TGTGCCAGTAGTATAGACACCGGCCAGGGACAATCGGATACGCAGTATTTT. Residues: CASSIDTGQGQSDTQYF.

The chain links TRBV19 to TRBJ1-6, with no clear D. The germline gives CDR1 LNHDA, CDR2 SQIVND (reference sequence). The CDR3 is 14 residues long. V lost 7 bases to trimming and J lost 7 bases, with 14 bases between them. CDR3 loop: CASKSRSENSPLHF. CDR3 bases: TGTGCCAGTAAGAGTAGAAGTGAGAATTCACCCCTCCACTTT.